These T cell receptor beta chains were read from a single sample in a study of T-cell reconstitution after alpha-beta-depleted transplantation in children. Each CDR3 protein gets one entry after TCRdb re-called the PCR reads with MiXCR. The data contain about 400,000 distinct CDR3 sequences, about an eighth of them singletons. Here the sequenced sample was PBMCs, taken from the stem cell graft. The receptors here all came from a human donor who donated a stem cell graft to a child with Fanconi anemia. Each CDR3 is given with its conserved first and last residue. The order of the fields is J gene, D gene, clone size, V gene, CDR3 protein, CDR3 DNA. A D gene is named only where the DNA matches it firmly. Part of the rows lack a size; the others show once, few, many or a class for expanded clones.

J: TRBJ2-7; D: TRBD1; size: few; V: TRBV11-2; CDR3: CASSFSQGVSNF; DNA: TGTGCCAGCAGCTTTTCCCAGGGGGTGTCAAACTTC
J: TRBJ1-1; D: .; size: few; V: TRBV29-1; CDR3: CSVVIDPREAFF; DNA: TGCAGCGTTGTCATAGATCCCCGTGAAGCTTTCTTT
J: TRBJ1-5; D: .; size: .; V: TRBV20-1; CDR3: CSASQETTLWGPQHF; DNA: TGCAGTGCCTCTCAGGAGACTACCCTTTGGGGGCCCCAGCATTTT
J: TRBJ2-1; D: .; size: .; V: TRBV21-1; CDR3: CASTRTRPEGDEQFF; DNA: TGTGCCAGCACCCGGACTAGGCCGGAGGGGGATGAGCAGTTCTTC
J: TRBJ1-1; D: .; size: .; V: TRBV29-1; CDR3: CSATRQAYFEAFF; DNA: TGCAGCGCAACAAGGCAGGCTTATTTTGAAGCTTTCTTT
J: TRBJ2-7; D: .; size: many; V: TRBV14; CDR3: CASSQGVHREQYF; DNA: TGTGCCAGCAGCCAAGGGGTACATCGGGAGCAGTACTTC
J: TRBJ1-2; D: .; size: .; V: TRBV4-2; CDR3: CASSQEEDFYGYTF; DNA: TGTGCCAGCAGCCAAGAGGAAGATTTCTATGGCTACACCTTC
J: TRBJ2-3; D: .; size: .; V: TRBV5-1; CDR3: CASSFRGQDTDTQYF; DNA: TGCGCCAGCAGCTTCAGGGGTCAGGACACAGATACGCAGTATTTT
J: TRBJ2-5; D: TRBD1; size: few; V: TRBV19; CDR3: CATSPGQVLKTQYF; DNA: TGTGCCACCTCTCCGGGACAGGTTCTGAAGACCCAGTACTTC
J: TRBJ2-5; D: .; size: .; V: TRBV12-3/TRBV12-4; CDR3: CASSLSGRGYQETQYF; DNA: TGTGCCAGCAGTTTATCGGGTAGGGGGTACCAAGAGACCCAGTACTTC
J: TRBJ1-1; D: .; size: .; V: TRBV7-8; CDR3: CASNPGAWTFEAFF; DNA: TGTGCCAGCAACCCCGGGGCTTGGACGTTTGAAGCTTTCTTT
J: TRBJ2-3; D: TRBD1; size: few; V: TRBV28; CDR3: CASSFSGTGSTDTQYF; DNA: TGTGCCAGCAGTTTTTCGGGGACAGGGAGCACAGATACGCAGTATTTT
J: TRBJ2-1; D: TRBD2; size: .; V: TRBV27; CDR3: CASSLGLAGARTQFF; DNA: TGTGCCAGCAGTCTCGGACTAGCGGGAGCGCGAACCCAGTTCTTC
J: TRBJ2-5; D: .; size: .; V: TRBV7-8; CDR3: CASSLDGIKRTQYF; DNA: TGTGCCAGCAGCTTAGATGGCATAAAAAGGACCCAGTACTTC
J: TRBJ2-1; D: .; size: .; V: TRBV19; CDR3: CASSISVGDYNEQFF; DNA: TGTGCCAGTAGTATATCAGTTGGGGACTACAATGAGCAGTTCTTC
J: TRBJ1-2; D: TRBD1; size: few; V: TRBV6-5; CDR3: CASSYSGTGGNGYTF; DNA: TGTGCCAGCAGTTACTCGGGGACAGGGGGGAATGGCTACACCTTC
J: TRBJ2-1; D: TRBD2; size: many; V: TRBV5-5; CDR3: CASSPGLAFHEQFF; DNA: TGTGCCAGCAGCCCGGGACTAGCTTTCCATGAGCAGTTCTTC
J: TRBJ2-2; D: .; size: many; V: TRBV5-1; CDR3: CASSRDGPTGELFF; DNA: TGCGCCAGCAGCCGGGACGGACCCACCGGGGAGCTGTTTTTT
J: TRBJ1-4; D: TRBD1; size: few; V: TRBV29-1; CDR3: CSVMTGTEKLFF; DNA: TGCAGCGTCATGACAGGGACGGAAAAACTGTTTTTT
J: TRBJ2-3; D: .; size: .; V: TRBV12-3/TRBV12-4; CDR3: CASSMSGGTDTQYF; DNA: TGTGCCAGCAGTATGTCAGGGGGCACAGATACGCAGTATTTT
J: TRBJ1-6; D: .; size: many; V: TRBV5-4; CDR3: CASSLERPNSPLHF; DNA: TGTGCCAGCAGCTTGGAGCGGCCTAATTCACCCCTCCACTTT
J: TRBJ1-6; D: .; size: .; V: TRBV12-3/TRBV12-4; CDR3: CASSFSSGIQPLHF; DNA: TGTGCCAGCAGTTTTTCATCGGGGATCCAGCCCCTCCACTTT
J: TRBJ1-1; D: .; size: .; V: TRBV11-2; CDR3: CASSLGQVGYTEAFF; DNA: TGTGCCAGCAGCTTAGGCCAGGTTGGGTACACTGAAGCTTTCTTT
J: TRBJ1-4; D: .; size: many; V: TRBV6-1; CDR3: CASSSPGEKKLFF; DNA: TGTGCCAGCAGCTCGCCCGGGGAAAAAAAACTGTTTTTT
J: TRBJ1-2; D: .; size: .; V: TRBV11-2; CDR3: CASSFGTSNYGYTF; DNA: TGTGCCAGCAGCTTCGGGACTAGTAACTATGGCTACACCTTC
J: TRBJ1-1; D: .; size: many; V: TRBV20-1; CDR3: CSAGSVYNTEAFF; DNA: TGCAGTGCTGGCAGTGTGTATAACACTGAAGCTTTCTTT
J: TRBJ1-1; D: .; size: few; V: TRBV10-1; CDR3: CASSAGFLYTEAFF; DNA: TGCGCCAGCAGTGCCGGGTTTTTGTACACTGAAGCTTTCTTT
J: TRBJ1-1; D: TRBD1; size: .; V: TRBV20-1; CDR3: CSAAGTGSSPEAFF; DNA: TGCAGTGCGGCGGGGACAGGTTCTTCGCCTGAAGCTTTCTTT
J: TRBJ2-3; D: .; size: .; V: TRBV12-3/TRBV12-4; CDR3: CASSHTDRRFTDTQYF; DNA: TGTGCCAGCAGTCACACAGACAGACGATTCACAGATACGCAGTATTTT